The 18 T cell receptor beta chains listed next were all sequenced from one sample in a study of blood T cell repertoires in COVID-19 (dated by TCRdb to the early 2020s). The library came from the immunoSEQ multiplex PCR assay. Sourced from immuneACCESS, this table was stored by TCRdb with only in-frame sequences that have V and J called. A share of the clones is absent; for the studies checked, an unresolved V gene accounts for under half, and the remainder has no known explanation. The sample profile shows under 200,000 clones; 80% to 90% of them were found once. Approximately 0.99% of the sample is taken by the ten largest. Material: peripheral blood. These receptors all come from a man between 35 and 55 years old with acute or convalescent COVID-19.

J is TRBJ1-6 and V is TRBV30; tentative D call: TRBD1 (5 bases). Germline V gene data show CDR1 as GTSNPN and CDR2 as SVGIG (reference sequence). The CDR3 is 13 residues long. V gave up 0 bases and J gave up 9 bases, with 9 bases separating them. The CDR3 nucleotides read TGTGCCTGGAGTGTGGGGCCGGGTTCACCCCTCCACTTT. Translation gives CAWSVGPGSPLHF.

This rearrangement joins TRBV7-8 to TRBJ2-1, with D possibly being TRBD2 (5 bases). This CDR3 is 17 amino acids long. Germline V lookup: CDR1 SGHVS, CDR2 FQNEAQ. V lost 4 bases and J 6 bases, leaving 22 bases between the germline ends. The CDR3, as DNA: TGTGCCAGCAGCTCTCTCTTTAGAGGGTTTTTCTCCAATGAGCAGTTCTTC. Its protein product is CASSSLFRGFFSNEQFF.

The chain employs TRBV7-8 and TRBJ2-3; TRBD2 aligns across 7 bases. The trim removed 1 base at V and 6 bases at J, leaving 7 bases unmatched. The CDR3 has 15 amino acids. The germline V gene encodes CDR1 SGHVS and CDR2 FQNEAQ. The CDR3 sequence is CASSLGEGHTDTQYF. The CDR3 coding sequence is TGTGCCAGCAGCTTAGGGGAGGGCCATACGGATACGCAGTATTTT.

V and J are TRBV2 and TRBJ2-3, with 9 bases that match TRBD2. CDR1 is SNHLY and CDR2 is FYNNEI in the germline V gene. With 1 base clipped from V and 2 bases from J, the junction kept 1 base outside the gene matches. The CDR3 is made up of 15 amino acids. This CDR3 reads CASSEERGVTDTQYF. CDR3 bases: TGTGCCAGCAGTGAAGAGCGGGGGGTCACAGATACGCAGTATTTT.

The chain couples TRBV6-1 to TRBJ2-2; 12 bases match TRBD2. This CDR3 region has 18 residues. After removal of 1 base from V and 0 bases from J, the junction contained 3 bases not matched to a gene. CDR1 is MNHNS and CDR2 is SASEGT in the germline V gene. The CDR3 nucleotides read TGTGCCAGCAGTGAAGATCTAGCGGGGGGGACGAACACCGGGGAGCTGTTTTTT. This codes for CASSEDLAGGTNTGELFF.

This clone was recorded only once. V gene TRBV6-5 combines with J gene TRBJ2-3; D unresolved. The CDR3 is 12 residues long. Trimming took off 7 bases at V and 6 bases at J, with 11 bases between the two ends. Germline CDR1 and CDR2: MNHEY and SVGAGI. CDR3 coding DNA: TGTGCCAGCAATGGGCTTACTGATACGCAGTATTTT. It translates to CASNGLTDTQYF.

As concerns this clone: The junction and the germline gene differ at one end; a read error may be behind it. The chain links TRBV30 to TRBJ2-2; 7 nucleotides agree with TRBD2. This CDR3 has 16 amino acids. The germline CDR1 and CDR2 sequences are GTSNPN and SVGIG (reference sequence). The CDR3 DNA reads TGTGCCTGGGGTGTTCTCGCGGGGGCGAACACCGGGGAGCTGTTTTTT. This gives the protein CAWGVLAGANTGELFF.

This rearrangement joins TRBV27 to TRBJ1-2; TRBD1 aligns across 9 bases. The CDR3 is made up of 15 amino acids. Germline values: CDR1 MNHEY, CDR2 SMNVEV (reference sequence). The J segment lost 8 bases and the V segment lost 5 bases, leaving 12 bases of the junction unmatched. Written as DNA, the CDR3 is TGTGCCAGCAGTCGCCGGGACAGGGCTTCGCGGGGCTACACCTTC. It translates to CASSRRDRASRGYTF.

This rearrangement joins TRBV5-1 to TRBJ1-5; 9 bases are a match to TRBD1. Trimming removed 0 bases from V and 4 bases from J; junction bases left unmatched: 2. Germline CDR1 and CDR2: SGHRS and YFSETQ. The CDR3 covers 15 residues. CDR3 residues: CASSLGDRENQPQHF. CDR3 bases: TGCGCCAGCAGCTTGGGGGACAGGGAAAATCAGCCCCAGCATTTT.

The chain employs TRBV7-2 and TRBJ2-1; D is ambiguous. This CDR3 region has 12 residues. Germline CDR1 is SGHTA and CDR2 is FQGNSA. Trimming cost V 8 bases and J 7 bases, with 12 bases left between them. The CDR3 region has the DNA TGTGCCAGCTCCCTCGTACTTAATGAGCAGTTCTTC. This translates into CASSLVLNEQFF.

The CDR3 reads CASSPSGGAGALDEQFF. The CDR3 coding sequence is TGTGCCAGCAGCCCAAGCGGGGGGGCCGGCGCACTAGATGAGCAGTTCTTC. The genes are TRBV3-1 (or the pseudogene TRBV3-2) and TRBJ2-1; TRBD2 agrees at 10 bases. Germline-derived CDR1 and CDR2 are LGHDT and YNNKEL (reference sequence). CDR3 size: 17 residues. The J segment lost 8 bases and the V segment lost 4 bases, leaving 14 bases of the junction unmatched.

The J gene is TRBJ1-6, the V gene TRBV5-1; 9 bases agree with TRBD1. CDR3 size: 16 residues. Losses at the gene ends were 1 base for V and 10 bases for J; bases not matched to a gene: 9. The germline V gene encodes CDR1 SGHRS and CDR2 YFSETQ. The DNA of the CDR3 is TGCGCCAGCAGCTTGTATGTTGGGGACAGGGTATCACCCCTCCACTTT. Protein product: CASSLYVGDRVSPLHF.

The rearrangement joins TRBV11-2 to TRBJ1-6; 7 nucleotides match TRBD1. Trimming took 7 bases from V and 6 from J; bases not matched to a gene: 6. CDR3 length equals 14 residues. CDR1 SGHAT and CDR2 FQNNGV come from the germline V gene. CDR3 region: CASTPGQFNSPLHF. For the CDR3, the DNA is TGTGCCAGCACCCCGGGACAGTTTAATTCACCCCTCCACTTT.

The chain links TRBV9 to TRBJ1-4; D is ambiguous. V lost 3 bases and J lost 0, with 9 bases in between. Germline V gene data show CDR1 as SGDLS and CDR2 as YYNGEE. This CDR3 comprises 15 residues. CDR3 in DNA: TGTGCCAGCAGCGCGTCAGTTGCAACTAATGAAAAACTGTTTTTT. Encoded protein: CASSASVATNEKLFF.

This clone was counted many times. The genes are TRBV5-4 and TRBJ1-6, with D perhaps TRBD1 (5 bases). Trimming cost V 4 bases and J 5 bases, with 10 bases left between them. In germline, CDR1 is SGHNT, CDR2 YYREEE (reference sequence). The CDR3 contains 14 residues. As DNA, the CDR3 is TGTGCCAGCAGCCGCCCGGGGGATAATTCACCCCTCCACTTT. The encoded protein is CASSRPGDNSPLHF.

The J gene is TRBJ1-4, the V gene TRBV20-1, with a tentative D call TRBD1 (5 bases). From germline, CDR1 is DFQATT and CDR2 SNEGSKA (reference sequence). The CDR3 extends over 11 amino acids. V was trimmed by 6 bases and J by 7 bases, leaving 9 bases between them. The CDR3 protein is CSAPRGEKLFF. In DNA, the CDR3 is TGCAGTGCCCCAAGGGGTGAAAAACTGTTTTTT.

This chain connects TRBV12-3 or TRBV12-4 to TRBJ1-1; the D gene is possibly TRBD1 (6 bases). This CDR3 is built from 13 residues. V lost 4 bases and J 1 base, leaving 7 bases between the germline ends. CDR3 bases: TGTGCCAGCAGTTGGGGGCAGAACACTGAAGCTTTCTTT. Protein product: CASSWGQNTEAFF.

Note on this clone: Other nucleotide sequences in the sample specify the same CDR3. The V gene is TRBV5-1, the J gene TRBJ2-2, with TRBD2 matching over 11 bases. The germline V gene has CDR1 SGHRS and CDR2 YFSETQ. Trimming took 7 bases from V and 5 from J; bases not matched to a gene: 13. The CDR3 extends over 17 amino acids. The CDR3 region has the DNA TGCGCCAGCGGGGGACTAGCGGAATACCGTCATACCGGGGAGCTGTTTTTT. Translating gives CASGGLAEYRHTGELFF.